This T cell receptor (beta chain) is from a study of CD8 T cells in Susac syndrome. Trimming removed 0 bases at V and 5 bases at J, with 11 bases between. CDR3 size: 14 residues. Germline V gives CDR1 SGHRS, CDR2 YFSETQ. Reverse transcription of roughly 0.45 to 1 ug RNA was carried out with random hexamers. A multiplex approach, immunoSEQ multiplex PCR, amplified TCR beta CDR3 across 54 Vbeta and 13 Jbeta. Via MiXCR, TCRdb re-called the immunoSEQ multiplex PCR reads, giving one row per CDR3 protein. The table includes 400,000 to 550,000 distinct CDR3 sequences, roughly 85% detected once. TCR beta was sequenced from blood CD8+ and CD4+ T cells. The multiple sclerosis control cohort comprised treatment-naive individuals presenting with stable or active relapsing-remitting disease. Negative isolation was applied to CD8+ and CD4+ T cells, and FACS enrichment was applied to TEMRA cells.

The rearrangement joins TRBV5-1 to TRBJ1-1; D gene uncertain. This TCR was recovered from a human donor with multiple sclerosis. Source material: CD8+ T cells from PBMCs. The CDR3 here is CASSLGWGGTEAFF. The CDR3 nucleotides are TGCGCCAGCAGCTTGGGTTGGGGAGGGACTGAAGCTTTCTTT.